Shown below are 21 T cell receptor beta chains from a single sample sequenced in a study of T cell responses to AZD1222 COVID-19 vaccine. Some clones are missing from TCRdb's copy, which holds only in-frame ones; the method was immunoSEQ multiplex PCR. The sample records around 130,000 clones, 93% being singletons. Source: peripheral blood, taken on day 0 of AZD1222 vaccination. The receptors were sampled from an adult in good health.

The gene calls are TRBV7-9 and TRBJ2-1; TRBD2 aligns across 8 bases. This CDR3 is built from 14 residues. Per the germline V gene, CDR1 is SEHNR and CDR2 is FQNEAQ (reference sequence). The junction had 8 bases not matched to a gene; V was cut back by 5 bases and J by 8 bases. CDR3 sequence: CASSPGLVGDEQFF. The CDR3, as DNA: TGTGCCAGCAGCCCGGGACTAGTTGGGGATGAGCAGTTCTTC.

The rearrangement uses TRBV5-1 and TRBJ2-4; weak D call: TRBD1 (6 bases). V lost 5 bases to trimming and J lost 8 bases, with 14 bases between them. Per the germline V gene, CDR1 is SGHRS and CDR2 is YFSETQ. CDR3 length equals 13 residues. CDR3 loop: CASSKEWTDIQYF. In DNA form, the CDR3 reads TGCGCCAGCAGTAAGGAGTGGACAGACATTCAGTACTTC.

This clone was picked up one time. This chain links TRBV11-2 with TRBJ1-1; maybe TRBD1 (6 bases). The CDR3 sequence is 12 residues long. The germline CDR1 and CDR2 sequences are SGHAT and FQNNGV. The germline V and J ends were trimmed by 3 bases and 10 bases, with 12 bases remaining between them. The CDR3 sequence is CASSFPRGRAFF. In DNA form, the CDR3 reads TGTGCCAGCAGCTTCCCCAGGGGCCGAGCTTTCTTT.

This chain links TRBV19 with TRBJ2-5; D is possibly TRBD2 (6 bases). In germline, CDR1 is LNHDA, CDR2 SQIVND (reference sequence). The CDR3 contains 15 residues. Between the trimmed V and J ends, which lost 3 bases and 5 bases, there was a span of 16 bases. CDR3 residues: CASSIPRGSGETQYF. The CDR3 bases are TGTGCCAGTAGTATCCCGCGGGGCTCGGGGGAGACCCAGTACTTC.

The V and J genes are TRBV3-1 (or the pseudogene TRBV3-2) and TRBJ1-2, with 9 positions matching TRBD1. Trimming removed 2 bases from V and 6 bases from J; junction bases left unmatched: 4. The CDR3 spans 14 residues. Germline V lookup: CDR1 LGHDT, CDR2 YNNKEL (reference sequence). Here the CDR3 reads CASSQHGTGNGYTF. Here the CDR3 DNA reads TGTGCCAGCAGCCAACACGGGACAGGGAATGGCTACACCTTC.

This chain connects TRBV9 to TRBJ1-1; D remains ambiguous. Germline CDR1 and CDR2: SGDLS and YYNGEE. V lost 0 bases and J lost 4, with 10 bases in between. CDR3 length equals 14 residues. Here the CDR3 DNA reads TGTGCCAGCAGCGTAGGGGCCCGGGGCACTGAAGCTTTCTTT. Residues: CASSVGARGTEAFF.

The chain uses TRBV19 and TRBJ2-7; D is possibly TRBD1 or TRBD2 (7 bases each). This CDR3 comprises 16 residues. Trimming removed 5 bases from V and 5 bases from J, with 22 bases in between. Germline-derived CDR1 and CDR2 are LNHDA and SQIVND (reference sequence). The CDR3 here is CASSFKGGGSYNEQYF. CDR3 sequence (DNA): TGTGCCAGTAGTTTCAAGGGAGGGGGCAGTTACAACGAGCAGTACTTC.

V is TRBV28 and J is TRBJ1-1; D is unclear. The germline V and J ends were trimmed by 6 bases and 11 bases, with 19 bases remaining between them. Per the germline V gene, CDR1 is MDHEN and CDR2 is SYDVKM. The length of the CDR3 is 13 residues. The CDR3 DNA is TGTGCCAGCAGGCGCCCCGGACTAACCCGGGCTTTCTTT. Encoded protein: CASRRPGLTRAFF.

This rearrangement joins TRBV29-1 to TRBJ2-1, with 12 bases identical to TRBD1. J was trimmed by 6 bases and V by 2 bases; bases with no gene match: 2. This CDR3 has 14 residues. Germline loops: CDR1 SQVTM, CDR2 ANQGSEA. CDR3 nucleotides: TGCAGCGTTGAACGGGACAGGGGGCCCAATGAGCAGTTCTTC. This codes for CSVERDRGPNEQFF.

The chain employs TRBV27 and TRBJ2-6; a weak D match, TRBD1 (5 bases). The CDR3 totals 16 residues. Germline-derived CDR1 and CDR2 are MNHEY and SMNVEV (reference sequence). Trimming pared 6 bases from V and 0 bases from J, leaving 12 bases between. CDR3 bases: TGTGCCAGCAGAACAGGCCCCAACTCTGGGGCCAACGTCCTGACTTTC. This translates into CASRTGPNSGANVLTF.

The chain recombines TRBV27 with TRBJ2-3; D is unclear. CDR3 length: 9 residues. V shed 7 bases and J shed 10 bases, with 6 bases lying between them. The germline V gene encodes CDR1 MNHEY and CDR2 SMNVEV (reference sequence). DNA of the CDR3: TGTGCCAGCATAGGTCCGCAGTATTTT. Its translation: CASIGPQYF.

V is TRBV30 and J is TRBJ2-7; possibly TRBD2 for D (6 bases). Per germline, CDR1 GTSNPN and CDR2 SVGIG (reference sequence). Trimming cost V 1 base and J 4 bases, with 14 bases left between them. The CDR3 length is 14 residues. The CDR3 coding sequence is TGTGCCTGGAGTGAGTTGACGGGGAGGTACGAGCAGTACTTC. This translates into CAWSELTGRYEQYF.

This clone was counted once. The V gene is TRBV27, the J gene TRBJ2-5; 7 bases match TRBD1. This CDR3 comprises 16 residues. J lost 2 bases, V lost 5 bases, and 11 bases had no gene match. Germline lookup yields CDR1 MNHEY and CDR2 SMNVEV (reference sequence). The CDR3 nucleotides read TGTGCCAGCAGTCCCCTCACCGACAGGGTTCAAGAGACCCAGTACTTC. Translation gives CASSPLTDRVQETQYF.

The chain links TRBV7-2 to TRBJ2-1; the match to TRBD1 covers 8 bases. Germline V gives CDR1 SGHTA, CDR2 FQGNSA. CDR3 length equals 14 residues. With V trimmed by 5 bases and J by 2 bases, 2 bases remained unmatched. The CDR3 region has the DNA TGTGCCAGCAGCATACAGGGGGCCTACAATGAGCAGTTCTTC. This translates into CASSIQGAYNEQFF.

V and J are TRBV19 and TRBJ1-5; possible D gene TRBD1, 5 bases. CDR1 LNHDA and CDR2 SQIVND come from the germline V gene (reference sequence). This CDR3 region has 14 residues. V lost 6 bases and J 6 bases, leaving 15 bases between the germline ends. CDR3 residues: CASRAGWGGQPQHF. The CDR3 bases are TGTGCCAGTAGAGCAGGGTGGGGAGGTCAGCCCCAGCATTTT. Drawing the rest from reference TRBV19 and TRBJ1-5, the complete variable domain is DGGITQSPKYLFRKEGQNVTLSCEQNLNHDAMYWYRQDPGQGLRLIYYSQIVNDFQKGDIAEGYSVSREKKESFPLTVTSAQKNPTAFYLCASRAGWGGQPQHFGDGTRLSIL.

The chain couples TRBV4-3 to TRBJ1-1; possible D gene TRBD1, 6 bases. The V gene lost 5 bases and the J gene lost 2 bases, with 18 bases spanning the gap. The germline V gene has CDR1 LGHNA and CDR2 YSLEER. The CDR3 runs to 16 residues. In DNA form, the CDR3 reads TGCGCCAGCAGCTTTGAGACCGGGACACCAAACACTGAAGCTTTCTTT. This gives the protein CASSFETGTPNTEAFF.

V usage is TRBV28 and J usage is TRBJ2-5, with unresolved D. This CDR3 spans 12 amino acids. The V gene's germline CDR1 is MDHEN and CDR2 SYDVKM. The V and J ends lost 4 bases and 2 bases respectively, with 5 bases between them. CDR3 sequence (DNA): TGTGCCAGCAGTTCGCCGCAAGAGACCCAGTACTTC. This encodes CASSSPQETQYF.

This chain joins TRBV27 and TRBJ2-7; 11 bases align to TRBD2. In germline, CDR1 is MNHEY, CDR2 SMNVEV (reference sequence). CDR3 length: 15 amino acids. The ends lost 5 bases at V and 2 bases at J; junction bases unmatched: 5. CDR3: CASSPNSGRAYEQYF. The CDR3 nucleotides are TGTGCCAGCAGTCCAAATAGCGGGAGGGCCTACGAGCAGTACTTC.

This clone was found a few times. The CDR3: CASSLRDWSEQFF. CDR3 bases: TGTGCCAGCAGCTTGCGGGACTGGTCTGAGCAGTTCTTC. The chain joins TRBV7-3 to TRBJ2-1, with a tentative D call TRBD2 (6 bases). This CDR3 has 13 residues. Trimming left V 3 bases short and J 9 bases short, with 12 bases between. Germline CDR1 is SGHTA and CDR2 is FQGTGA.

The chain is built from TRBV28 and TRBJ1-1; 7 bases fit TRBD1. V lost 3 bases to trimming and J lost 4 bases; unmatched junction nucleotides: 8. There are 15 residues in the CDR3. Germline CDR1 is MDHEN and CDR2 is SYDVKM. CDR3 sequence reads: CASSLPTGRPTEAFF. CDR3 nucleotide sequence: TGTGCCAGCAGTTTGCCGACAGGGAGGCCCACTGAAGCTTTCTTT.

This clone was seen once. Here the CDR3 reads CASSPTPYGYTF. CDR3 in DNA: TGTGCCAGCAGCCCCACACCCTACGGCTACACCTTC. The V gene is TRBV12-3 or TRBV12-4, the J gene TRBJ1-2; no clear D gene. V was shortened by 6 bases and J by 8 bases, with 13 bases between the two germline ends. CDR3 length: 12 residues.